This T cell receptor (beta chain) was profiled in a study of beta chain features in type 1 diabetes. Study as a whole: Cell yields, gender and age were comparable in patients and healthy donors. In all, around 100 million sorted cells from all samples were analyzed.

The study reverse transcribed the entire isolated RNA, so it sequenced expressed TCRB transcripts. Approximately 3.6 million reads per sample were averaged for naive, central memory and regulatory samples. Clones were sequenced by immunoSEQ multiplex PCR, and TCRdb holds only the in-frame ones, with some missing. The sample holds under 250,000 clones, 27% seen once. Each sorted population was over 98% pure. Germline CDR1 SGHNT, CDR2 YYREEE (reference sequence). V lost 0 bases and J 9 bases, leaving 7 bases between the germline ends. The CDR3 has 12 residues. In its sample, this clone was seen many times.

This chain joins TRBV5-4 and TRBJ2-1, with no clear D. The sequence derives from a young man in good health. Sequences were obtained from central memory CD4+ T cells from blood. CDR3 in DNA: TGTGCCAGCAGCTTGGCGGAGAGTGAGCAGTTCTTC. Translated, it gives CASSLAESEQFF.